This T cell receptor beta chain is drawn from a study of blood T cell repertoires in COVID-19. About the research overall: The origin of the acute and convalescent COVID-19 samples was the United States, Italy and Spain. From T cells, B-cell-depleted T cells, or PBMCs came the material, which was cDNA or gDNA.

Original data processing: Amplified reference gene primers provided the basis for estimating nucleated cell counts. The repertoire was sequenced with immunoSEQ multiplex PCR; TCRdb's copy has only in-frame clones and lacks some. V and J calls plus clone size are reproduced from that table; the DNA served to infer D and trimming. The top ten hold approximately 1.2% of the sample, which has about 89,000 clones, 65% to 90% seen once. The origin of this receptor is an elderly man with active or convalescent COVID-19. The sequenced sample consisted of peripheral blood.

The CDR3 loop is CASSLLAGGGETQYF. The CDR3 DNA is TGTGCCAGCAGCTTGCTAGCGGGAGGGGGAGAGACCCAGTACTTC. This chain connects TRBV7-2 to TRBJ2-5, with 12 positions matching TRBD2. The CDR3 has 15 residues. Germline CDR1 reads SGHTA; CDR2 reads FQGNSA. The junction had 3 bases not matched to a gene; V was cut back by 3 bases and J by 4 bases.